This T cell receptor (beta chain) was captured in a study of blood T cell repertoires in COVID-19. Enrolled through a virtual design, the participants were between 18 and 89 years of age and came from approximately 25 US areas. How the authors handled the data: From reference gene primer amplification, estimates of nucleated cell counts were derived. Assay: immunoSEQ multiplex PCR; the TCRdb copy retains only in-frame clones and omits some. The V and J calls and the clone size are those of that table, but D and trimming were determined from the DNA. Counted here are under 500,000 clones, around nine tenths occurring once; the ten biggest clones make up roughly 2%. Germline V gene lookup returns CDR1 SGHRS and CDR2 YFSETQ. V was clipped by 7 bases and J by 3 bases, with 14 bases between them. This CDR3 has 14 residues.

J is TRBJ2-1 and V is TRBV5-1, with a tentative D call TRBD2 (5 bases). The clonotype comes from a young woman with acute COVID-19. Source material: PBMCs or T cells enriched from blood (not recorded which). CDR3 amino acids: CASGVEGVYNEQFF. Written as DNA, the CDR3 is TGCGCCAGCGGGGTAGAGGGAGTCTACAATGAGCAGTTCTTC.